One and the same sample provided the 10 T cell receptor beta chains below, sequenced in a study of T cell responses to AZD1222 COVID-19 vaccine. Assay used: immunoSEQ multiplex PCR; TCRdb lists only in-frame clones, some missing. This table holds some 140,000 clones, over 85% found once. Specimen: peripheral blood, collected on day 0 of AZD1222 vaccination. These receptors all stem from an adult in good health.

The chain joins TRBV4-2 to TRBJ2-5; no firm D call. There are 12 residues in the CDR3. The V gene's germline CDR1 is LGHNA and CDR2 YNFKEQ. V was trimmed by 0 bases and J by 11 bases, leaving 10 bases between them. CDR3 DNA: TGTGCCAGCAGCCAAGATCCCCCGTCGCAGTACTTC. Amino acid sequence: CASSQDPPSQYF.

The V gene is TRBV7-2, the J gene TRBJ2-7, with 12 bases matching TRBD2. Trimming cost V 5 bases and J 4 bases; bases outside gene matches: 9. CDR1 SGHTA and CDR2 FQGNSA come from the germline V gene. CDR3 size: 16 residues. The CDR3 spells CASSPIGTSGHYEQYF. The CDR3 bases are TGTGCCAGCAGCCCGATCGGGACTAGCGGGCATTACGAGCAGTACTTC.

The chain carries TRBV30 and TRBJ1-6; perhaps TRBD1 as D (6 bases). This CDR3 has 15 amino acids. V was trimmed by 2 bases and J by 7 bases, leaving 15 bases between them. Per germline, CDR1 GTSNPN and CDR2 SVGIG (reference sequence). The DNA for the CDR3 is TGTGCCTGGAGTACAGGGACCGGTGGGAATTCACCCCTCCACTTT. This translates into CAWSTGTGGNSPLHF.

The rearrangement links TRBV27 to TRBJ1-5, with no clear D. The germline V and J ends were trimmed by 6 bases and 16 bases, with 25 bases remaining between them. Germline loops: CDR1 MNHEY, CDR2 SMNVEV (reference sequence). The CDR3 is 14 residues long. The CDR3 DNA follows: TGTGCCAGCAGGACGACCCCCATTTGGAGTCAATTACATTTT. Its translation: CASRTTPIWSQLHF.

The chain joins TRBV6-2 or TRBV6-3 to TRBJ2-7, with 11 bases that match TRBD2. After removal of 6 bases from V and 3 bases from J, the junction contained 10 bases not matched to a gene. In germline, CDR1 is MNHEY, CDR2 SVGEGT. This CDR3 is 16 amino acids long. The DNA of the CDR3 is TGTGCCAGCAGCCCCGGGACTAGCGGAAAAGACTACGAGCAGTACTTC. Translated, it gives CASSPGTSGKDYEQYF.

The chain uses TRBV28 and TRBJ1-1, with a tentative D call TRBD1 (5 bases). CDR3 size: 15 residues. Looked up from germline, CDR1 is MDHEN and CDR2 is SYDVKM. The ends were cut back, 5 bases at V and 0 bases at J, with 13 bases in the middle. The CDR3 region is CASSRGDLLNTEAFF. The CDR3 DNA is TGTGCCAGCAGTCGGGGCGACCTATTGAACACTGAAGCTTTCTTT. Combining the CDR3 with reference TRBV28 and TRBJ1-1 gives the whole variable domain DVKVTQSSRYLVKRTGEKVFLECVQDMDHENMFWYRQDPGLGLRLIYFSYDVKMKEKGDIPEGYSVSREKKERFSLILESASTNQTSMYLCASSRGDLLNTEAFFGQGTRLTVV.

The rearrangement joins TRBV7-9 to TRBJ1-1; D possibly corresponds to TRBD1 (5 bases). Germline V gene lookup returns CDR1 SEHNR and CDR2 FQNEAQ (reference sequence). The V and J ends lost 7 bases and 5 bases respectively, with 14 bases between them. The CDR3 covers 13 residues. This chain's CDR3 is CASITSGGTEAFF. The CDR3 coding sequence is TGTGCCAGCATTACTTCCGGGGGGACTGAAGCTTTCTTT.

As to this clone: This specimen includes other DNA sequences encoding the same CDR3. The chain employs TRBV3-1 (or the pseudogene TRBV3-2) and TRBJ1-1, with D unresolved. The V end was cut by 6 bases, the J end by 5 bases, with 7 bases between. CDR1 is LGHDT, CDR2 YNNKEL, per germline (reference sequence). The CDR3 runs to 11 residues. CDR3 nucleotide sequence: TGTGCCAGCAGTCCGGGGACTGAAGCTTTCTTT. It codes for CASSPGTEAFF.

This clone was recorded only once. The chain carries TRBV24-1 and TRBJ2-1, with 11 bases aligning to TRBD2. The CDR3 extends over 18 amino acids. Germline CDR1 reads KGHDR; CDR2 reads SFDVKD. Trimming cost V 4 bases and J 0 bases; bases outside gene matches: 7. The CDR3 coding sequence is TGTGCCACCAGTGACGGACTAGCGGGCGCCCGCTCCTACAATGAGCAGTTCTTC. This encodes CATSDGLAGARSYNEQFF.

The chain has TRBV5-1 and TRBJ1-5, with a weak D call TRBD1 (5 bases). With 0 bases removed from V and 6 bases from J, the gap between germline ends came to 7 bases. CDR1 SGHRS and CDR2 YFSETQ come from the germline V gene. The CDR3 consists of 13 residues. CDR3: CASSLEGSQPQHF. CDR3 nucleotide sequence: TGCGCCAGCAGCTTGGAGGGGAGTCAGCCCCAGCATTTT.